This T cell receptor beta chain was identified during a study of beta chain features in type 1 diabetes. This clone appeared many times. Its antigen is unidentified. Based on CD45RO/CCR7/CD25/CD127/CD95/CD27, CD4+ regulatory, stem cell-like memory, naive and central memory cells were sorted. The CDR3 contains 14 residues. Germline values: CDR1 MDHEN, CDR2 SYDVKM. V lost 4 bases to trimming and J lost 0 bases, with 7 bases between them. The isolated RNA, all of it, was reverse transcribed, so expressed TCRB transcripts were what got sequenced. Produced via immunoSEQ multiplex PCR; TCRdb's table is partial and in-frame only. In the table there are 300,000 to 350,000 clones, under 8.5% of which are singletons. General study results and limits: Reduced insertions and increased deletions marked VDJ junctions in type 1 diabetes patients.

This clonotype was obtained from a young woman in good health. Sequenced: central memory CD4+ T cells from blood. The chain has TRBV28 and TRBJ2-4, with a tentative D call TRBD2 (5 bases). CDR3 in amino acids: CASSSGLAKNIQYF. Written as DNA, the CDR3 is TGTGCCAGCAGTTCAGGACTAGCCAAAAACATTCAGTACTTC.